Presented here are 17 T cell receptor beta chains from one specimen sequenced in a study of regulatory T cells in long-lasting Graves disease. Through Arm-PCR of CDR3 regions and iRepertoire HTBI primers, TCR beta libraries were built. TCRdb reprocessed the multiplex PCR reads via MiXCR and lists one record per CDR3 protein. The top ten hold approximately 31% of the sample, which has 310,000 or so distinct CDR3 sequences, roughly a fifth seen once. Time point given: persistent/refractory GD, antithyroid drugs over 5 years with positive TRAb. There was RNA extracted from PBMCs, and the TCR library was made from it. Sequencing used peripheral blood mononuclear cells (PBMCs), obtained when the disease was refractory, from a patient treated with antithyroid drugs. The source is a female donor with Graves disease.

The table lists this clonotype with many counts. The chain carries TRBV20-1 and TRBJ2-7, with 9 positions matching TRBD1. This CDR3 is 14 amino acids long. The V segment lost 1 base and the J segment 4 bases; nucleotides outside the gene matches: 5. Germline V gene data show CDR1 as DFQATT and CDR2 as SNEGSKA (reference sequence). DNA for the CDR3: TGCAGTGCTAGAGGGGGACAGGGTGGGTACGAGCAGTACTTC. Translating gives CSARGGQGGYEQYF.

This clonotype came up once. The chain couples TRBV28 to TRBJ2-1; maybe TRBD1 (6 bases). The germline gives CDR1 MDHEN, CDR2 SYDVKM. CDR3 length: 14 residues. V lost 10 bases and J lost 0, with 13 bases in between. CDR3 DNA sequence: TGTGCCACCCGCCGAGGGGGCTCCTACAATGAGCAGTTCTTC. It is translated as CATRRGGSYNEQFF.

This clonotype was seen ten or more times. The V gene is TRBV24-1, the J gene TRBJ2-5, with 8 bases matching TRBD1. The J segment lost 0 bases and the V segment lost 4 bases, leaving 3 bases of the junction unmatched. CDR1 is KGHDR, CDR2 SFDVKD, per germline. This CDR3 is built from 15 residues. CDR3 sequence: CATSEDRANQETQYF. The CDR3 coding sequence is TGTGCCACCAGTGAGGACAGGGCTAACCAAGAGACCCAGTACTTC.

A word on this clonotype: The junction and the germline gene differ at one end; a read error may be behind it. CDR3 in DNA: TGTGCCAGCACGACCGAGGACAGGGGGAAGTTT. Its translation is CASTTEDRGKF. The chain couples TRBV11-2 to TRBJ1-1; 10 nucleotides line up with TRBD1. The CDR3 covers 11 residues. CDR1 SGHAT and CDR2 FQNNGV come from the germline V gene.

This chain links TRBV20-1 with TRBJ1-1; D not resolved. The CDR3 covers 12 residues. The V end lost 2 bases, the J end lost 3 bases, and 7 bases lay between the germline ends. Germline values: CDR1 DFQATT, CDR2 SNEGSKA (reference sequence). CDR3 DNA: TGCAGTGCTAGACGGCAGGACACTGAAGCTTTCTTT. Its translation: CSARRQDTEAFF.

The chain has TRBV5-1 and TRBJ1-6; 8 nucleotides align to TRBD1. J was trimmed by 16 bases and V by 4 bases; bases with no gene match: 10. CDR3 length: 13 residues. Germline CDR1 is SGHRS and CDR2 is YFSETQ. The CDR3, as DNA: TGCGCCAGCAGCCCAGATGGACAGGGAGGACTCCACTTT. This gives the protein CASSPDGQGGLHF.

This clonotype was detected many times. The genes are TRBV28 and TRBJ1-5, with D perhaps matching TRBD1 (5 bases). The CDR3 is made up of 15 amino acids. CDR1 is MDHEN, CDR2 SYDVKM, per germline. V lost 5 bases to trimming and J lost 1 base, with 12 bases between them. The CDR3 loop reads CASSSQAGSNQPQHF. The CDR3 DNA reads as TGTGCCAGCAGTAGCCAGGCAGGGAGCAATCAGCCCCAGCATTTT.

A few counts support this clonotype. One end of the junction is discordant with germline, which a read error may explain. CDR3 coding DNA: TGTGCCAGCAGTGATCAGACTAACTATGGATACACCTTC. Protein: CASSDQTNYGYTF. The chain joins TRBV2 to TRBJ1-2; D is unresolved. CDR1 SNHLY and CDR2 FYNNEI come from the germline V gene. CDR3 length equals 13 residues.

Only one count was recorded for this clonotype. This chain joins TRBV20-1 and TRBJ2-3, with 15 bases that match TRBD2. With 6 bases clipped from V and 4 bases from J, the junction kept 5 bases outside the gene matches. There are 15 residues in the CDR3. Germline CDR1 and CDR2: DFQATT and SNEGSKA (reference sequence). The CDR3 protein is CSATRTSGGADTQYF. The CDR3 DNA reads as TGCAGTGCAACCCGGACTAGCGGGGGGGCAGATACGCAGTATTTT.

The sample holds a few counts of this clonotype. The V call is TRBV29-1, the J call TRBJ1-2; D is unresolved. V was clipped by 1 base and J by 3 bases, with 18 bases between them. Germline values: CDR1 SQVTM, CDR2 ANQGSEA. The CDR3 contains 16 residues. For the CDR3, the DNA is TGCAGCGTTGAAGGATGGGCGTCCTTCCCGGACTATGGCTACACCTTC. This translates into CSVEGWASFPDYGYTF.

The chain is built from TRBV7-9 and TRBJ1-2; D uncertain. Between the trimmed V and J ends, which lost 0 bases and 4 bases, there was a span of 12 bases. Looked up from germline, CDR1 is SEHNR and CDR2 is FQNEAQ (reference sequence). The CDR3 sequence is 15 residues long. The CDR3 loop reads CASSLAKGPAYGYTF. DNA of the CDR3: TGTGCCAGCAGCTTAGCGAAGGGCCCGGCCTATGGCTACACCTTC.

This chain links TRBV15 with TRBJ2-2; unclear D gene. There are 14 residues in the CDR3. Trimming cost V 1 base and J 6 bases, with 9 bases left between them. Germline V gives CDR1 LNHNV, CDR2 YYDKDF (reference sequence). The DNA for the CDR3 is TGTGCCACCAGCAGAGTTGGTAGGCCCGGGGAGCTGTTTTTT. It yields the protein CATSRVGRPGELFF.

The sample holds a few counts of this clonotype. This rearrangement joins TRBV12-3 or TRBV12-4 to TRBJ1-3; D is unresolved. The V and J ends lost 7 bases and 0 bases respectively, with 10 bases between them. CDR3 length equals 14 residues. CDR3 region: CASTVWSSGNTIYF. The CDR3 DNA follows: TGTGCCAGCACGGTCTGGAGCTCTGGAAACACCATATATTTT.

The chain couples TRBV20-1 to TRBJ1-5; a possible D gene is TRBD1 (5 bases). The germline gives CDR1 DFQATT, CDR2 SNEGSKA (reference sequence). V lost 7 bases to trimming and J lost 5 bases, with 15 bases between them. This CDR3 contains 13 residues. The CDR3 here is CSVLGQGDQPQHF. The CDR3, as DNA: TGCAGTGTGTTAGGGCAGGGCGATCAGCCCCAGCATTTT.

This clonotype came up many times. V is TRBV12-3 or TRBV12-4 and J is TRBJ2-7; D perhaps matches TRBD1 (6 bases). The V gene lost 3 bases and the J gene lost 0 bases, with 12 bases spanning the gap. The CDR3 has 15 amino acids. Written as DNA, the CDR3 is TGTGCCAGCAGTTTGAGACAGGACCCCTCCTACGAGCAGTACTTC. It translates to CASSLRQDPSYEQYF.

The V gene is TRBV3-1, the J gene TRBJ2-7; D is unresolved. Germline-derived CDR1 and CDR2 are LGHDT and YNNKEL (reference sequence). The germline V and J ends were trimmed by 0 bases and 3 bases, with 6 bases remaining between them. This CDR3 has 13 amino acids. CDR3 sequence: CASSQDRFYEQYF. As DNA, the CDR3 is TGTGCCAGCAGCCAAGACAGGTTCTACGAGCAGTACTTC.

This clonotype appeared many times. The chain uses TRBV2 and TRBJ1-5; the D is unclear. V was trimmed by 4 bases and J by 6 bases, leaving 13 bases between them. The CDR3 sequence is 14 residues long. Germline V gene lookup returns CDR1 SNHLY and CDR2 FYNNEI. The CDR3 DNA reads as TGTGCCAGCAGTGGAGCGGAGGCGCCTCAGCCCCAGCATTTT. This translates into CASSGAEAPQPQHF.